These T cell receptor beta chains were read from a single sample in a study of cytomegalovirus exposure and HLA in healthy donors. Assay used: immunoSEQ multiplex PCR; TCRdb lists only in-frame clones, some missing. Among 100,000 to 150,000 clones listed, 70% to 80% were seen once. Sequencing was carried out using PBMCs. The receptors were gathered from a woman in her thirties or forties in good health and CMV-seropositive. The CDR3 runs from the conserved cysteine through the conserved F or W. A D gene is named only where the DNA matches it firmly. Some rows mark clone size as missing; the rest say once, few, many or name a class of expanded clone.

j_call clone_size d_call v_call cdr3_aa cdr3_nt
TRBJ1-6 - TRBD1 TRBV14 CASSLNVGQNSPLHF TGTGCCAGCAGCTTAAACGTGGGACAGAACTCACCCCTCCACTTT
TRBJ1-2 few - TRBV20-1 CSARDRDSYTF TGCAGTGCTAGAGACCGGGACAGCTACACCTTC
TRBJ1-2 - - TRBV7-2 CASSLAGGTYGYTF TGTGCCAGCAGCTTAGCAGGAGGGACCTATGGCTACACCTTC
TRBJ1-1 - - TRBV5-1 CASSFGQNTEAFF TGCGCCAGCAGCTTTGGACAGAACACTGAAGCTTTCTTT
TRBJ2-5 few - TRBV6-5 CASREAETQYF TGTGCCAGCAGAGAGGCGGAGACCCAGTACTTC
TRBJ2-7 - - TRBV4-3 CASSQTVSYEQYF TGCGCCAGCAGCCAAACAGTGTCCTACGAGCAGTACTTC
TRBJ1-6 - TRBD1 TRBV5-8 CASSLGTGGKPLHF TGTGCCAGCAGCTTAGGAACAGGGGGTAAACCCCTCCACTTT
TRBJ2-6 - - TRBV5-1 CASSLAGTGANVLTF TGCGCCAGCAGCTTGGCGGGGACTGGGGCCAACGTCCTGACTTTC
TRBJ1-5 - TRBD1 TRBV7-9 CASSLAGQGNQPQHF TGTGCCAGCAGCTTAGCGGGACAGGGTAATCAGCCCCAGCATTTT
TRBJ2-1 - - TRBV7-2 CASSFSLGGHNEQFF TGTGCCAGCAGCTTTTCTTTGGGGGGGCACAATGAGCAGTTCTTC
TRBJ2-3 - TRBD2 TRBV7-2 CASSAQLAGGTGTQYF TGTGCCAGCAGCGCCCAACTAGCGGGTGGCACGGGTACGCAGTATTTT
TRBJ2-6 once TRBD1 TRBV7-9 CASNQPGQGAPGANVLTF TGTGCCAGCAACCAACCGGGACAGGGGGCGCCCGGGGCCAACGTCCTGACTTTC
TRBJ1-2 - - TRBV4-1 CASSQDRLPTSGYTF TGCGCCAGCAGCCAAGATAGACTGCCCACTAGTGGCTACACCTTC
TRBJ2-1 - TRBD1 TRBV29-1 CSVEPPLGQGYNEQFF TGCAGCGTTGAACCTCCACTAGGACAGGGGTACAATGAGCAGTTCTTC